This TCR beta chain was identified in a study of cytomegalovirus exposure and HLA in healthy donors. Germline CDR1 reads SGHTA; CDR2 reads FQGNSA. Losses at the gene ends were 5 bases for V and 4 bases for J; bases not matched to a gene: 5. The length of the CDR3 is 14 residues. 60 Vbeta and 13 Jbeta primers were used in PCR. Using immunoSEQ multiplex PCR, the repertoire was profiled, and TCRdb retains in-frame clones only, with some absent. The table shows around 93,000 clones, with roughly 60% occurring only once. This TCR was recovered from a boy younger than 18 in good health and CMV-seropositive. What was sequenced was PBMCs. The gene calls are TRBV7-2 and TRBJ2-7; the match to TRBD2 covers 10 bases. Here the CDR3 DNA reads TGTGCCAGCAGCGACCCGGGACTAGCGTACGAGCAGTACTTC. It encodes CASSDPGLAYEQYF.